This T cell receptor (beta chain) was sequenced during a study of T cells in Graves' hyperthyroidism and ophthalmopathy. It was RNA transcripts that yielded the amplified TCR beta CDR3 regions. First-round RT-PCR with HTBI primers amplified the TCR CDR3 region. TCRdb reprocessed the multiplex PCR reads with MiXCR, giving one entry per CDR3 protein. The sample has 300,000 or so distinct CDR3 sequences, 15% to 20% seen once. The sequence was obtained from a man aged 25-45 years with Graves' hyperthyroidism. The sequencing sample was made of blood.

CDR3 DNA: TGTGCCAGCAGTTACCCGGGGGGCGGCGAAAAACTGTTTTTT. Protein sequence: CASSYPGGGEKLFF. The genes are TRBV6-5 and TRBJ1-4, with D possibly matching TRBD1 (6 bases). The germline CDR1 and CDR2 sequences are MNHEY and SVGAGI. The CDR3 totals 14 residues. V was pared by 2 bases and J by 8 bases, with 12 bases between.